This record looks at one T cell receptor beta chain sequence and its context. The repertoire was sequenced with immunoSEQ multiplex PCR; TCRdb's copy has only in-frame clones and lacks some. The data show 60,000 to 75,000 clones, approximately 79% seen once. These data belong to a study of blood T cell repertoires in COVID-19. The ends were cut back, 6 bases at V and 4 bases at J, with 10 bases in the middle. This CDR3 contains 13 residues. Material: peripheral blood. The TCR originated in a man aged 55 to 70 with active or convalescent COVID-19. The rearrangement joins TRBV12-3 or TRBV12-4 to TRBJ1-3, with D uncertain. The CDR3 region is CASSRASGNTIYF. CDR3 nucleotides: TGTGCCAGCAGCCGCGCCTCAGGAAACACCATATATTTT.